Listed below are T cell receptor beta chains from one sample, sequenced in a study of response to subunit inactivated influenza vaccine. One entry per CDR3 protein results from TCRdb running MiXCR on the RT-PCR reads. Of 600,000 to 850,000 distinct CDR3 sequences detected, 13% to 15% appear once; the ten largest clones hold 7.6%. The source was PBMCs from blood, collected about 14 days before vaccination. These receptor sequences come from a man aged 45-60 years who received an inactivated influenza vaccine. Both conserved end residues are part of each CDR3. Each record gives: J gene, V gene, clone size, D gene, CDR3 protein, CDR3 DNA. The D gene is left open where the match is weak. Size tells how often a clone was seen (once, few, many) or the class of an expanded clone, and some rows leave it out.

j_call: TRBJ2-3; v_call: TRBV7-9; clone_size: .; d_call: .; cdr3_aa: CASSLDYGRETQYF; cdr3_nt: TGTGCCAGCAGCTTAGATTACGGGAGAGAGACGCAGTATTTT
j_call: TRBJ1-1; v_call: TRBV7-6; clone_size: many; d_call: TRBD1; cdr3_aa: CASSNSPGQGGTEAFF; cdr3_nt: TGTGCCAGCAGCAATTCTCCGGGACAGGGTGGCACTGAAGCTTTCTTT
j_call: TRBJ2-2; v_call: TRBV7-9; clone_size: few; d_call: TRBD1; cdr3_aa: CASIRGQGAHGELFF; cdr3_nt: TGTGCCAGCATTCGGGGACAGGGGGCGCACGGGGAGCTGTTTTTT
j_call: TRBJ1-4; v_call: TRBV2; clone_size: few; d_call: .; cdr3_aa: CASSVPPGAPTNEKLFF; cdr3_nt: TGTGCCAGCAGTGTCCCCCCTGGAGCCCCAACTAATGAAAAACTGTTTTTT
j_call: TRBJ2-3; v_call: TRBV20-1; clone_size: few; d_call: TRBD2; cdr3_aa: CSAGGLADTDTQYF; cdr3_nt: TGCAGTGCTGGGGGACTAGCAGACACAGATACGCAGTATTTT
j_call: TRBJ1-5; v_call: TRBV7-2; clone_size: .; d_call: .; cdr3_aa: CASSFAGGRNQPQHF; cdr3_nt: TGTGCCAGCAGCTTTGCTGGAGGACGCAATCAGCCCCAGCATTTT
j_call: TRBJ2-5; v_call: TRBV29-1; clone_size: .; d_call: .; cdr3_aa: CSSPVRETQYF; cdr3_nt: TGCAGCTCCCCGGTCAGAGAGACCCAGTACTTC
j_call: TRBJ2-6; v_call: TRBV12-3/TRBV12-4; clone_size: few; d_call: .; cdr3_aa: CAIPSSGANVLTF; cdr3_nt: TGTGCCATCCCATCCTCTGGGGCCAACGTCCTGACTTTC
j_call: TRBJ2-7; v_call: TRBV28; clone_size: .; d_call: TRBD1; cdr3_aa: CASSVGQGFPYEQYF; cdr3_nt: TGTGCCAGCAGTGTGGGACAGGGGTTTCCCTACGAGCAGTACTTC
j_call: TRBJ2-5; v_call: TRBV18; clone_size: few; d_call: .; cdr3_aa: CASSPPVQQETQYF; cdr3_nt: TGTGCCAGCTCACCACCCGTACAGCAAGAGACCCAGTACTTC
j_call: TRBJ2-1; v_call: TRBV12-3/TRBV12-4; clone_size: few; d_call: TRBD2; cdr3_aa: CASRWRGGDEQFF; cdr3_nt: TGTGCCAGCCGCTGGCGGGGGGGCGATGAGCAGTTCTTC
j_call: TRBJ2-3; v_call: TRBV5-1; clone_size: many; d_call: TRBD2; cdr3_aa: CASSLQGREGADTQYF; cdr3_nt: TGCGCCAGCAGCTTACAGGGGCGGGAGGGCGCAGATACGCAGTATTTT
j_call: TRBJ2-2; v_call: TRBV20-1; clone_size: .; d_call: .; cdr3_aa: CSARDTSPGELFF; cdr3_nt: TGCAGTGCTAGAGATACTAGTCCCGGGGAGCTGTTTTTT
j_call: TRBJ2-1; v_call: TRBV7-2; clone_size: many; d_call: .; cdr3_aa: CASSLNYNEQFF; cdr3_nt: TGTGCCAGCAGCTTAAACTACAATGAGCAGTTCTTC
j_call: TRBJ2-1; v_call: TRBV7-2; clone_size: many; d_call: .; cdr3_aa: CASSLAAVGYNEQFF; cdr3_nt: TGTGCCAGCAGCTTAGCAGCTGTAGGTTATAATGAGCAGTTCTTC
j_call: TRBJ2-3; v_call: TRBV28; clone_size: .; d_call: TRBD2; cdr3_aa: CASTPAGEGPSTDTQYF; cdr3_nt: TGTGCCAGCACCCCGGCGGGGGAAGGTCCTAGCACAGATACGCAGTATTTT
j_call: TRBJ2-2; v_call: TRBV28; clone_size: .; d_call: .; cdr3_aa: CAGGSANTGELFF; cdr3_nt: TGTGCCGGAGGCAGCGCGAACACCGGGGAGCTGTTTTTT
j_call: TRBJ1-1; v_call: TRBV28; clone_size: few; d_call: .; cdr3_aa: CASRHGGPNTEAFF; cdr3_nt: TGTGCCAGCAGACACGGGGGCCCGAACACTGAAGCTTTCTTT
j_call: TRBJ2-7; v_call: TRBV12-3/TRBV12-4; clone_size: many; d_call: .; cdr3_aa: CASSFAPFYEQYF; cdr3_nt: TGTGCCAGCAGTTTCGCGCCATTCTACGAGCAGTACTTC
j_call: TRBJ2-1; v_call: TRBV20-1; clone_size: .; d_call: .; cdr3_aa: CSAREEGTATYNEQFF; cdr3_nt: TGCAGTGCTAGAGAAGAGGGGACGGCGACCTATAATGAGCAGTTCTTC
j_call: TRBJ2-5; v_call: TRBV6-2/TRBV6-3; clone_size: few; d_call: .; cdr3_aa: CASRGTRTQETQYF; cdr3_nt: TGTGCCAGCAGAGGGACCAGAACTCAAGAGACCCAGTACTTC
j_call: TRBJ1-2; v_call: TRBV12-3/TRBV12-4; clone_size: few; d_call: .; cdr3_aa: CASSLLHVKGYTF; cdr3_nt: TGTGCCAGCAGTTTGTTACACGTCAAGGGCTACACCTTC
j_call: TRBJ1-5; v_call: TRBV12-3/TRBV12-4; clone_size: .; d_call: .; cdr3_aa: CASSLAIGVYSNQPQHF; cdr3_nt: TGTGCCAGCAGTTTAGCGATCGGAGTTTATAGCAATCAGCCCCAGCATTTT
j_call: TRBJ1-5; v_call: TRBV5-1; clone_size: .; d_call: .; cdr3_aa: CASSLEGPGGAQPQHF; cdr3_nt: TGCGCCAGCAGCTTGGAGGGCCCTGGAGGAGCCCAGCCCCAGCATTTT
j_call: TRBJ2-1; v_call: TRBV7-3; clone_size: .; d_call: TRBD2; cdr3_aa: CASSFTGTTPNEQFF; cdr3_nt: TGTGCCAGCAGCTTTACCGGGACTACTCCCAATGAGCAGTTCTTC
j_call: TRBJ2-5; v_call: TRBV4-3; clone_size: many; d_call: TRBD1; cdr3_aa: CASSQEDNRGETQYF; cdr3_nt: TGCGCCAGCAGCCAAGAAGACAACAGGGGAGAGACCCAGTACTTC
j_call: TRBJ2-7; v_call: TRBV12-3/TRBV12-4; clone_size: .; d_call: TRBD1; cdr3_aa: CASSLPGQGLYEQYF; cdr3_nt: TGTGCCAGCAGTTTGCCGGGACAGGGACTCTACGAGCAGTACTTC
j_call: TRBJ2-3; v_call: TRBV9; clone_size: few; d_call: .; cdr3_aa: CASSARPGSADTQYF; cdr3_nt: TGTGCCAGCAGCGCCCGACCGGGGTCAGCAGATACGCAGTATTTT
j_call: TRBJ2-3; v_call: TRBV12-3/TRBV12-4; clone_size: .; d_call: TRBD2; cdr3_aa: CASTVGSGGIHTQYF; cdr3_nt: TGTGCCAGCACCGTGGGAAGCGGGGGGATCCATACGCAGTATTTT
j_call: TRBJ2-3; v_call: TRBV20-1; clone_size: many; d_call: TRBD1; cdr3_aa: CSARDSPWKDTQYF; cdr3_nt: TGCAGTGCAAGGGACAGCCCCTGGAAGGATACGCAGTATTTT
j_call: TRBJ1-2; v_call: TRBV28; clone_size: many; d_call: .; cdr3_aa: CASSKILYGYTF; cdr3_nt: TGTGCCAGCAGTAAAATCCTTTATGGCTACACCTTC
j_call: TRBJ2-5; v_call: TRBV7-2; clone_size: .; d_call: .; cdr3_aa: CASSPSSGLWETQYF; cdr3_nt: TGTGCCAGCAGCCCTAGCTCGGGGTTATGGGAGACCCAGTACTTC
j_call: TRBJ1-6; v_call: TRBV27; clone_size: .; d_call: TRBD1; cdr3_aa: CASTWTGETNSPLHF; cdr3_nt: TGTGCCAGCACCTGGACAGGGGAAACTAATTCACCCCTCCACTTT
j_call: TRBJ2-1; v_call: TRBV7-2; clone_size: many; d_call: TRBD1; cdr3_aa: CASSGAGTGTYNEQFF; cdr3_nt: TGTGCCAGCAGCGGAGCCGGGACAGGCACCTACAATGAGCAGTTCTTC
j_call: TRBJ1-1; v_call: TRBV5-1; clone_size: few; d_call: TRBD1; cdr3_aa: CASSTRTGIGTEAFF; cdr3_nt: TGCGCCAGCAGCACCAGGACAGGGATCGGCACTGAAGCTTTCTTT
j_call: TRBJ2-5; v_call: TRBV9; clone_size: few; d_call: TRBD1; cdr3_aa: CASSRGQTQETQYF; cdr3_nt: TGTGCCAGCAGCAGGGGACAGACACAAGAGACCCAGTACTTC
j_call: TRBJ2-4; v_call: TRBV19; clone_size: many; d_call: .; cdr3_aa: CASSLFFGWGRDKNIQYF; cdr3_nt: TGTGCCAGTAGTCTTTTTTTTGGTTGGGGGCGCGACAAAAACATTCAGTACTTC
j_call: TRBJ2-5; v_call: TRBV28; clone_size: .; d_call: TRBD1; cdr3_aa: CASSTGEMGQYF; cdr3_nt: TGTGCCAGCAGTACAGGGGAGATGGGCCAGTACTTC
j_call: TRBJ2-7; v_call: TRBV12-3/TRBV12-4; clone_size: .; d_call: TRBD1; cdr3_aa: CASSTDREQYF; cdr3_nt: TGTGCCAGCAGTACGGACAGGGAGCAGTACTTC
j_call: TRBJ2-7; v_call: TRBV6-2/TRBV6-3; clone_size: few; d_call: .; cdr3_aa: CASSYHQAIYEQYF; cdr3_nt: TGTGCCAGCAGTTACCACCAGGCGATCTACGAGCAGTACTTC
j_call: TRBJ2-3; v_call: TRBV5-1; clone_size: few; d_call: TRBD2; cdr3_aa: CASSLGSLALAGRTDTQYF; cdr3_nt: TGCGCCAGCAGCTTGGGAAGTCTAGCACTAGCGGGAAGGACAGATACGCAGTATTTT
j_call: TRBJ2-2; v_call: TRBV11-2; clone_size: many; d_call: .; cdr3_aa: CASSSWPGELFF; cdr3_nt: TGTGCCAGCAGCTCATGGCCCGGGGAGCTGTTTTTT
j_call: TRBJ1-5; v_call: TRBV15; clone_size: many; d_call: .; cdr3_aa: CATSRDSQPQHF; cdr3_nt: TGTGCCACCAGCAGAGATTCACAGCCCCAGCATTTT
j_call: TRBJ2-1; v_call: TRBV4-3; clone_size: few; d_call: .; cdr3_aa: CASSQDAKFGNEQFF; cdr3_nt: TGCGCCAGCAGCCAAGATGCGAAGTTCGGCAATGAGCAGTTCTTC
j_call: TRBJ2-7; v_call: TRBV5-1; clone_size: few; d_call: TRBD1; cdr3_aa: CASSLLETGASHEQYF; cdr3_nt: TGCGCCAGCAGCTTGCTTGAGACAGGGGCTTCCCACGAGCAGTACTTC
j_call: TRBJ2-3; v_call: TRBV29-1; clone_size: .; d_call: .; cdr3_aa: CSGRPATDTQYF; cdr3_nt: TGCAGCGGCCGCCCGGCTACAGATACGCAGTATTTT
j_call: TRBJ2-2; v_call: TRBV5-5; clone_size: many; d_call: TRBD1; cdr3_aa: CASSLRGPGELFF; cdr3_nt: TGTGCCAGCAGCTTGAGGGGGCCCGGGGAGCTGTTTTTT
j_call: TRBJ2-1; v_call: TRBV6-1; clone_size: .; d_call: .; cdr3_aa: CASSRRASGTAYNEQFF; cdr3_nt: TGTGCCAGCAGCCGACGGGCGAGCGGGACAGCCTACAATGAGCAGTTCTTC
j_call: TRBJ2-7; v_call: TRBV2; clone_size: .; d_call: .; cdr3_aa: CASSVIPNYEQYF; cdr3_nt: TGTGCCAGCAGTGTTATACCCAACTACGAGCAGTACTTC
j_call: TRBJ2-2; v_call: TRBV9; clone_size: .; d_call: .; cdr3_aa: CASSVAWGRAGELFF; cdr3_nt: TGTGCCAGCAGCGTAGCCTGGGGGCGGGCCGGGGAGCTGTTTTTT
j_call: TRBJ2-2; v_call: TRBV20-1; clone_size: many; d_call: .; cdr3_aa: CSAPSLQGSGELFF; cdr3_nt: TGCAGTGCTCCATCGTTACAGGGATCCGGGGAGCTGTTTTTT